A single sample gave rise to the 3 T cell receptor beta chains below, sequenced in a study of cytomegalovirus exposure and HLA in healthy donors. Primers: 60 Vbeta forward and 13 Jbeta reverse. Using immunoSEQ multiplex PCR, the repertoire was profiled, and TCRdb retains in-frame clones only, with some absent. The table lists under 110,000 clones, around three quarters of them singletons. Material for sequencing was PBMCs. These receptors were collected from a boy younger than 18 in good health and CMV-seronegative.

There are a few counts of this clone. As DNA, the CDR3 is TGTGCCAGCAGTCCCGCAGTCACTGAAGCTTTCTTT. It is translated as CASSPAVTEAFF. The J gene is TRBJ1-1, the V gene TRBV28; D not resolved. There are 12 residues in the CDR3. Trimming pared 5 bases from V and 4 bases from J, leaving 8 bases between. Looked up from germline, CDR1 is MDHEN and CDR2 is SYDVKM.

The chain uses TRBV27 and TRBJ2-7, with 12 positions matching TRBD2. Per the germline V gene, CDR1 is MNHEY and CDR2 is SMNVEV (reference sequence). J gave up 4 bases and V 2 bases, and 6 bases lay outside the gene matches. CDR3 size: 16 residues. As DNA, the CDR3 is TGTGCCAGCAGTTTAAGACTAGCGGGAGTGGGGTACGAGCAGTACTTC. Residues: CASSLRLAGVGYEQYF.

This clone came up a few times. The chain is built from TRBV4-1 and TRBJ1-5, with unresolved D. With 1 base removed from V and 0 bases from J, the gap between germline ends came to 13 bases. The CDR3 runs to 17 residues. CDR1 MGHRA and CDR2 YSYEKL come from the germline V gene. The CDR3 reads CASSQGRLIVSNQPQHF. The CDR3 DNA follows: TGCGCCAGCAGCCAAGGGCGGCTGATCGTTAGCAATCAGCCCCAGCATTTT.